These 6 T cell receptor beta chains share one sample of origin, sequenced in a study of blood T cell repertoires in COVID-19. This table comes from immunoSEQ multiplex PCR, and its TCRdb copy is limited to in-frame clones, with some not included. The sample records about 100,000 clones, about nine tenths being singletons. The sample consisted of peripheral blood. These receptors were obtained from a man aged 45-65 years with active COVID-19.

This chain connects TRBV12-3 or TRBV12-4 to TRBJ1-1; the D is unclear. The CDR3 has 12 amino acids. V shed 5 bases and J shed 0 bases, with 4 bases lying between them. In nucleotides, the CDR3 is TGTGCCAGCAGTGTATTGAACACTGAAGCTTTCTTT. This sequence encodes CASSVLNTEAFF.

The chain employs TRBV7-3 and TRBJ2-3, with D perhaps TRBD1 (5 bases). Germline V gene lookup returns CDR1 SGHTA and CDR2 FQGTGA. Trimming removed 3 bases at V and 0 bases at J, with 7 bases between. The CDR3 runs 14 residues. The CDR3 DNA reads as TGTGCCAGCAGCTTGGGGCAGAGCACAGATACGCAGTATTTT. Its translation is CASSLGQSTDTQYF.

The chain recombines TRBV18 with TRBJ2-3; 10 nucleotides line up with TRBD2. This CDR3 has 15 amino acids. After removal of 4 bases from V and 0 bases from J, the junction contained 1 base not matched to a gene. The germline CDR1 and CDR2 sequences are KGHSH and LQKENI. The CDR3 bases are TGTGCCAGCTCACTAGCGGGGGGAAGCACAGATACGCAGTATTTT. Its protein product is CASSLAGGSTDTQYF.

This rearrangement joins TRBV3-1 (or the pseudogene TRBV3-2) to TRBJ2-2; D might be TRBD2 (5 bases). Germline CDR1 reads LGHDT; CDR2 reads YNNKEL (reference sequence). The CDR3 has 14 amino acids. Trimming pared 4 bases from V and 2 bases from J, leaving 8 bases between. For the CDR3, the DNA is TGTGCCAGCAGCCGGAGGAGCAACACCGGGGAGCTGTTTTTT. Translating it yields CASSRRSNTGELFF.

The chain couples TRBV4-1 to TRBJ2-3; TRBD2 aligns across 9 bases. The V and J ends lost 5 bases and 6 bases, in that order; junction bases with no gene match: 15. Per germline, CDR1 MGHRA and CDR2 YSYEKL. The length of the CDR3 is 17 residues. DNA for the CDR3: TGCGCCAGCAGCTCTAAGGTGACAGCGGGGGGAGGGGATACGCAGTATTTT. Amino acid sequence: CASSSKVTAGGGDTQYF.

The CDR3 DNA follows: TGTGCCAGCAGCCAAAGGATGGGGGGATCCTACGAGCAGTACTTC. Its protein is CASSQRMGGSYEQYF. V usage is TRBV14 and J usage is TRBJ2-7; D might be TRBD2 (6 bases). The CDR3 has 15 amino acids. The germline V gene encodes CDR1 SGHDN and CDR2 FVKESK. V dropped 2 bases and J dropped 1 base, with 12 bases sitting between them. Supplemented by reference TRBV14 and TRBJ2-7, the full variable domain reads EAGVTQFPSHSVIEKGQTVTLRCDPISGHDNLYWYRRVMGKEIKFLLHFVKESKQDESGMPNNRFLAERTGGTYSTLKVQPAELEDSGVYFCASSQRMGGSYEQYFGPGTRLTVT.